These 3 T cell receptor beta chains were all obtained from the same sample, sequenced in a study of vaccination effects on CD4 cells after COVID-19 (dated by TCRdb to the early 2020s). Library generation was performed with the immunoSEQ multiplex PCR assay. TCRdb retrieved this table from immuneACCESS and kept in-frame rearrangements only. Not all clones are present; in checked studies, unresolved V genes account for under half, and no reason is known for the remainder. The sample table lists roughly 65,000 clones, about 72% of them with a count of one. Jointly, the top ten make up roughly 2.8% of the sample. No antigens are known for them. In the ViraFEST assay, PBMC were stimulated with viral peptide pools, and antigen-specific CD4+ T cell clonotypes were then identified by expansion using TCR sequencing. After roughly 11 days of culture, CD4+ T cells were isolated with the EasySep CD4+ T cell isolation kit. None of the healthy vaccine recipients had a prior SARS-CoV-2 infection, which was confirmed by nucleocapsid antibody tests that came back negative both before and after vaccination.

The sample consisted of CD4+ T cells from PBMCs cultured with HCoV-NL63 spike peptides, taken before COVID-19 vaccination. In the paper's terms, the cell subset or site label means: HCoV-NL63 spike overlapping peptide pool stimulation. The source of these receptors is a human donor who received a COVID-19 vaccine.

The chain has TRBV15 and TRBJ1-5, with D possibly TRBD1 on 5 matching bases. The germline V gene has CDR1 LNHNV and CDR2 YYDKDF (reference sequence). Between the trimmed V and J ends, which lost 2 bases and 5 bases, there was a span of 13 bases. The CDR3 contains 15 residues. CDR3 DNA: TGTGCCACCAGCAGAACACTCGACAGCTATCAGCCCCAGCATTTT. Protein sequence: CATSRTLDSYQPQHF.

The chain recombines TRBV15 with TRBJ2-7; either TRBD1 or TRBD2 may fit D (5 bases each). V lost 0 bases, J lost 7 bases, and 19 bases lay in between. From germline, CDR1 is LNHNV and CDR2 YYDKDF (reference sequence). This CDR3 spans 16 amino acids. CDR3 coding DNA: TGTGCCACCAGCAGAGACACGGGGCGAAGAGTTAGGGAGCAGTACGTC. This translates into CATSRDTGRRVREQYV.

This clone was observed a handful of times. This chain's CDR3 is CSVDGTLSYNEQFF. As DNA, the CDR3 is TGCAGCGTTGATGGGACCCTCTCCTACAATGAGCAGTTCTTC. The rearrangement uses TRBV29-1 and TRBJ2-1; TRBD1 or TRBD2 may be the D gene (5 bases each). The CDR3 consists of 14 residues. In germline, CDR1 is SQVTM, CDR2 ANQGSEA. The V and J ends lost 3 bases and 0 bases respectively, with 9 bases between them.